These T cell receptor beta chains were read from a single sample in a study of blood T cell repertoires in COVID-19. This table comes from immunoSEQ multiplex PCR, and its TCRdb copy is limited to in-frame clones, with some not included. The table shows about 44,000 clones, with under 90% occurring only once. Sequenced: peripheral blood. All receptors come from a human donor in a cohort sampled during active COVID-19. Both conserved end residues are part of each CDR3. Fields, in order: D gene, clone size, V gene, J gene, CDR3 protein, CDR3 DNA. The D gene is left open where the match is weak. The size field is filled for only some rows; it gives once, few, many or a size class.

>TRBD2|.|TRBV2|TRBJ2-4
CASSELSSGLNIQYF
TGTGCCAGCAGTGAATTGTCTAGCGGATTAAACATTCAGTACTTC
>.|.|TRBV27|TRBJ2-1
CASSYPPARGDNNEQFF
TGTGCCAGCAGTTACCCACCGGCCAGGGGGGACAACAATGAGCAGTTCTTC
>TRBD1|.|TRBV3-1/TRBV3-2|TRBJ1-2
CASSQDWGQGNYGYTF
TGTGCCAGCAGCCAAGACTGGGGACAGGGGAACTATGGCTACACCTTC
>TRBD1|.|TRBV24-1|TRBJ2-2
CATSVTTGRNTGELFF
TGTGCCACCAGTGTCACGACAGGGAGAAACACCGGGGAGCTGTTTTTT
>.|once|TRBV28|TRBJ1-6
CASSLWFRGGNSPLHF
TGTGCCAGCAGTTTATGGTTTAGGGGTGGCAATTCACCCCTCCACTTT
>.|few|TRBV12-5|TRBJ1-5
CASGLVAGEHQPQHF
TGTGCTAGTGGTTTGGTTGCAGGGGAACATCAGCCCCAGCATTTT
>TRBD1|.|TRBV7-9|TRBJ1-6
CASSPTGGWDSPLHF
TGTGCCAGCAGCCCAACAGGGGGCTGGGATTCACCCCTCCACTTT
>TRBD2|.|TRBV6-5|TRBJ2-3
CASSYAGGPTDTQYF
TGTGCCAGCAGTTACGCGGGGGGGCCGACAGATACGCAGTATTTT
>.|few|TRBV11-1|TRBJ2-5
CASSSQQETQYF
TGTGCCAGCAGCTCCCAGCAAGAGACCCAGTACTTC
>TRBD1|few|TRBV19|TRBJ1-3
CASTKDGTVGSTIYF
TGTGCCAGTACCAAAGATGGGACAGTTGGAAGCACCATATATTTT
>.|.|TRBV7-2|TRBJ1-5
CASSGYRAQPQHF
TGTGCCAGCAGCGGCTACAGGGCTCAGCCCCAGCATTTT
>.|.|TRBV30|TRBJ1-1
CAWNMGEETEAFF
TGTGCCTGGAATATGGGGGAGGAAACTGAAGCTTTCTTT
>TRBD1|.|TRBV5-1|TRBJ1-6
CASSLTGAGGNSPLHF
TGCGCCAGCAGCTTAACAGGGGCCGGGGGCAATTCACCCCTCCACTTT
>.|.|TRBV7-2|TRBJ1-2
CASSLGDTGYTF
TGTGCCAGCAGCTTAGGGGACACCGGCTACACCTTC
>TRBD2|.|TRBV25-1|TRBJ2-7
CASTSSGTSVSYEQYF
TGTGCCAGCACCTCTTCCGGGACTAGCGTCTCCTACGAGCAGTACTTC
>.|.|TRBV9|TRBJ1-1
CASSAGPGAGTEAFF
TGTGCCAGCAGCGCGGGCCCAGGCGCGGGCACTGAAGCTTTCTTT
>.|.|TRBV9|TRBJ2-3
CASSVGLGTDTQYF
TGTGCCAGCAGCGTAGGACTAGGCACAGATACGCAGTATTTT
>.|.|TRBV3-1/TRBV3-2|TRBJ2-5
CASSPTGRYQETQYF
TGTGCCAGCAGCCCCACGGGTCGGTACCAAGAGACCCAGTACTTC
>.|.|TRBV11-3|TRBJ2-2
CASRLTANTGELFF
TGTGCCAGCCGATTGACTGCGAACACCGGGGAGCTGTTTTTT
>.|.|TRBV6-2/TRBV6-3|TRBJ2-7
CASSYLVSYEQYF
TGTGCCAGCAGTTATTTAGTCTCCTACGAGCAGTACTTC
>.|once|TRBV5-6|TRBJ2-3
CASRSDLGTDTQYF
TGTGCCAGCCGATCGGACTTGGGCACAGATACGCAGTATTTT
>TRBD1|.|TRBV9|TRBJ2-3
CASSDDVQGAHTDTQYF
TGTGCCAGCAGCGACGACGTACAGGGGGCGCACACAGATACGCAGTATTTT
>.|.|TRBV9|TRBJ1-2
CASSVGGRDGYTF
TGTGCCAGCAGCGTAGGAGGGCGAGATGGCTACACCTTC
>.|.|TRBV6-4|TRBJ1-1
CASRETNRDTEAFF
TGTGCCAGCAGAGAGACTAACAGGGACACTGAAGCTTTCTTT
>.|.|TRBV4-1|TRBJ2-7
CASSPTSNYEQYF
TGCGCCAGCAGCCCCACTAGCAACTACGAGCAGTACTTC